The 15 T cell receptor beta chains below were found in one sample sequenced in a study of T cell changes during pregnancy in multiple sclerosis (dated by TCRdb to the late 2010s). The library was generated by the immunoSEQ multiplex PCR assay. Not all clones reach the TCRdb copy of this immuneACCESS table, which keeps in-frame sequences only. Checked studies attribute under half of the gap to unresolved V genes and leave the rest unexplained. This sample has approximately 92,000 clones in its table, and 85% to 95% of those were observed once. About 0.95% of the sample goes to the ten largest clones. Here the sequenced sample was peripheral blood, taken after pregnancy. The receptor source for this set is a female donor with multiple sclerosis, enrolled in a pregnancy study.

The chain couples TRBV7-8 to TRBJ1-5, with D perhaps matching TRBD1 (5 bases). The CDR3 is 18 residues long. Germline V gives CDR1 SGHVS, CDR2 FQNEAQ. With 0 bases removed from V and 3 bases from J, the gap between germline ends came to 18 bases. Written as DNA, the CDR3 is TGTGCCAGCAGCTTAGCCAGGGTTTATCCGTTGCTCAATCAGCCCCAGCATTTT. As protein: CASSLARVYPLLNQPQHF.

Only a few counts were recorded for this clone. The chain uses TRBV19 and TRBJ1-5; the D gene is possibly TRBD1 (5 bases). The CDR3 runs 15 residues. V was trimmed by 5 bases and J by 1 base, leaving 12 bases between them. Germline CDR1 reads LNHDA; CDR2 reads SQIVND (reference sequence). CDR3 bases: TGTGCCAGTAGTTCCTCGACAGCGAGCAATCAGCCCCAGCATTTT. Residues: CASSSSTASNQPQHF.

This sequence joins TRBV19 and TRBJ2-7; 9 bases agree with TRBD1. This CDR3 region has 15 residues. J was trimmed by 2 bases and V by 6 bases; bases with no gene match: 8. Germline-derived CDR1 and CDR2 are LNHDA and SQIVND (reference sequence). CDR3 coding DNA: TGTGCCAGTAGCCATGGGACAGGGTTTCCCTACGAGCAGTACTTC. Residues: CASSHGTGFPYEQYF. Based on the CDR3 plus reference TRBV19 and TRBJ2-7, the full variable domain is DGGITQSPKYLFRKEGQNVTLSCEQNLNHDAMYWYRQDPGQGLRLIYYSQIVNDFQKGDIAEGYSVSREKKESFPLTVTSAQKNPTAFYLCASSHGTGFPYEQYFGPGTRLTVT.

This rearrangement joins TRBV7-8 to TRBJ2-1; 8 bases line up with TRBD2. Germline V gene lookup returns CDR1 SGHVS and CDR2 FQNEAQ. The CDR3 runs to 18 residues. With 2 bases clipped from V and 8 bases from J, the junction kept 17 bases outside the gene matches. CDR3 amino acids: CASSLSGSGQTRRDEQFF. The CDR3 DNA is TGTGCCAGCAGCTTAAGCGGGAGCGGTCAAACTCGTCGGGATGAGCAGTTCTTC.

The chain combines TRBV29-1 with TRBJ2-3; 13 bases agree with TRBD2. V lost 6 bases, J lost 1 base, and 7 bases stayed unmatched. Per the germline V gene, CDR1 is SQVTM and CDR2 is ANQGSEA. The CDR3 sequence is 16 residues long. The CDR3 here is CSVAGTSGTGTDTQYF. In nucleotides, the CDR3 is TGCAGCGTCGCCGGGACTAGCGGGACCGGCACAGATACGCAGTATTTT.

V and J are TRBV5-4 and TRBJ2-1; D is uncertain. V lost 2 bases and J lost 7, with 13 bases in between. The CDR3 has 14 amino acids. Per the germline V gene, CDR1 is SGHNT and CDR2 is YYREEE (reference sequence). The CDR3 DNA reads as TGTGCCAGCAGCTTTCAATCAGTGACAAATGAGCAGTTCTTC. Amino acid sequence: CASSFQSVTNEQFF.

The chain uses TRBV27 and TRBJ2-1, with D tentatively TRBD2 (6 bases). This CDR3 contains 14 residues. CDR1 is MNHEY and CDR2 is SMNVEV in the germline V gene (reference sequence). V was cut by 2 bases and J by 9 bases, with 14 bases left in between. CDR3 sequence (DNA): TGTGCCAGCAGTTTAATAGCGGCCACAAGTGAGCAGTTCTTC. It is translated as CASSLIAATSEQFF.

The genes are TRBV19 and TRBJ1-1, with 10 bases lining up with TRBD1. Unmatched junction bases numbered 4, after V lost 2 bases and J lost 4 bases. Germline V CDR1 and CDR2: LNHDA, SQIVND (reference sequence). The CDR3 totals 15 residues. The CDR3 reads CASSIPGQGGTEAFF. The CDR3 region has the DNA TGTGCCAGTAGTATACCCGGACAGGGGGGCACTGAAGCTTTCTTT.

The V gene is TRBV5-4, the J gene TRBJ2-1, with TRBD2 matching over 8 bases. The CDR3 has 15 amino acids. In germline, CDR1 is SGHNT, CDR2 YYREEE (reference sequence). V shed 4 bases and J 4 bases; nucleotides not matched to a gene: 7. The CDR3 sequence: CASSIKRESYNEQFF. The CDR3 DNA sequence: TGTGCCAGCAGCATAAAGCGGGAGAGTTACAATGAGCAGTTCTTC.

This clone turned up a few times. V usage is TRBV6-4 and J usage is TRBJ1-2; 7 bases line up with TRBD1. Trimming at V came to 6 bases and at J to 7 bases, leaving 8 bases not matched to a gene. Germline CDR1 and CDR2: MRHNA and SNTAGT. The length of the CDR3 is 13 residues. The CDR3: CASSTDRSGGYTF. The CDR3 DNA sequence: TGTGCCAGCAGCACGGACAGGAGCGGTGGCTACACCTTC.

The chain carries TRBV11-2 and TRBJ2-5; D gene uncertain. V was cut by 3 bases and J by 7 bases, with 9 bases left in between. Germline V gene sequence: CDR1 SGHAT, CDR2 FQNNGV. The CDR3 has 12 amino acids. The CDR3 DNA follows: TGTGCCAGCAGCTTTCCTAGAGGGACCCAGTACTTC. Its translation is CASSFPRGTQYF.

The V and J genes are TRBV5-1 and TRBJ2-2; D might be TRBD2 (5 bases). Looked up from germline, CDR1 is SGHRS and CDR2 is YFSETQ. The CDR3 totals 16 residues. V was shortened by 0 bases and J by 2 bases, with 11 bases between the two germline ends. CDR3 residues: CASSLVGGVNTGELFF. The CDR3 DNA is TGCGCCAGCAGCTTGGTAGGAGGTGTCAACACCGGGGAGCTGTTTTTT.

The chain joins TRBV15 to TRBJ2-7, with 9 bases that match TRBD1. J lost 7 bases, V lost 3 bases, and 1 base had no gene match. This CDR3 has 12 residues. Per germline, CDR1 LNHNV and CDR2 YYDKDF (reference sequence). CDR3 sequence reads: CATSSGTGEQYF. CDR3 coding DNA: TGTGCCACCAGCAGTGGGACAGGGGAGCAGTACTTC.

This rearrangement joins TRBV15 to TRBJ1-1; D might be TRBD1 (5 bases). Between the trimmed V and J ends, which lost 9 bases and 0 bases, there was a span of 11 bases. The germline V gene has CDR1 LNHNV and CDR2 YYDKDF (reference sequence). The length of the CDR3 is 13 residues. CDR3 sequence: CATTGLMNTEAFF. For the CDR3, the DNA is TGTGCCACTACGGGACTCATGAACACTGAAGCTTTCTTT.

This clone showed up just once. The genes are TRBV30 and TRBJ2-2; TRBD2 agrees at 7 bases. The CDR3 is 15 residues long. The V and J ends lost 3 bases and 2 bases, in that order; junction bases with no gene match: 6. CDR1 is GTSNPN and CDR2 is SVGIG in the germline V gene (reference sequence). CDR3 loop: CAWSRGTTNTGELFF. The CDR3 DNA reads TGTGCCTGGAGCCGCGGGACTACTAACACCGGGGAGCTGTTTTTT.